This TCR beta chain was identified during a study of T cell responses to AZD1222 COVID-19 vaccine (dated by TCRdb to 2020 to 2023). Turning to the overall study: Because spike-specific TCR depth and breadth did not differ between the two schedules, AZD1222 recipients who got a second dose at roughly 4 weeks were pooled with those who got a second dose at roughly 12 weeks. A total of 233 trial participants underwent TCR sequencing, of whom some 210 received two doses of AZD1222 and around 25 received two doses of the MenACWY control vaccine. Enrollment into the trials was organized by age into subgroups of 18-55, 56-69 and 70-plus years, and those subgroups contained approximately 150, 30 and 60 TCR-sequenced participants, respectively. Study-level results and caveats: Vaccine-associated CD4 TCRs spanned the whole spike protein, with dominant responses in regions 160-218 and 743-854. In the small 56-69-year group, the increase in depth fell short of significance, most likely because of low power. After two AZD1222 doses, spike-specific TCR breadth and depth were significantly higher than at day 0 and than in MenACWY recipients. Participants were mostly white British and included more females than males, and it was suggested by the authors that clonal diversity may have been underestimated. No day 14 peak-response samples were available, so repertoires were characterized only after the peak T cell response. Nearly half of unique spike-specific TCRs reportedly recognized epitopes outside regions mutated in the B.1.351 and B.1.1.7 variants. Conclusions about previously exposed vaccinees are limited because only a handful of AZD1222 recipients were SARS-CoV-2 seropositive at baseline.

The time point label on this specimen signifies: baseline before first vaccination. Vaccinee samples were obtained from the UK trials COV001 and COV002, which included a single-blind randomized controlled phase 2/3 trial of AZD1222 (ChAdOx1 nCoV-19) in healthy adults. For TCRbeta chain sequencing, PBMC samples were collected from trial participants at day 0 and at day 28 after the second dose. On this clone: Its antigen has not been determined. Base qualities are not provided; no much larger clone lies one nucleotide away.

V is cut back by 6 bases and J by 6 bases, with 13 bases in the junction unmatched. CDR1 and CDR2 were assigned from the germline V gene as SNHLY and FYNNEI. The CDR3 spans 16 residues, from the cysteine through the phenylalanine. The only DNA kept is the CDR3, 48 bases in frame from the first base. The CDR3 regions of human TCRbeta chains were analyzed by immunosequencing. In the source study's methods: Repertoire TCRs were checked for matches against a reference library of SARS-CoV-2-specific TCRs that had been generated using the MIRA antigen-specificity platform. Breadth was defined as the fraction of unique TCRs that were SARS-CoV-2-associated, and depth was defined as the fraction of total T cells that were SARS-CoV-2-associated. Using the MIRA data, each spike-specific TCR was assigned both to the spike region to which the TCR was reactive and to a CD4 or CD8 class. Log10-transformed breadth and depth values were compared by one-way ANOVA with Sidak's multiple comparisons tests. TCRdb mirrors the immuneACCESS table, restricted to in-frame sequences. Some clones are absent from its copies; in checked studies, under half trace to an unresolved V gene, and the reason for the others is unknown. The DNA was the basis for D and trimming; V, J and clone size are from that table. Counted in this sample were under 200,000 clones; 90% to 95% of them appeared once. Jointly, the top ten make up under 2.5% of the sample.

The sequence links TRBV2 to TRBJ2-2; 7 nucleotides in the junction match TRBD1. This clonotype was obtained from an adult in good health. Material: peripheral blood, obtained on day 0 of AZD1222 vaccination. This receptor carries the CDR3 CASSYRGWGIAGELFF. The nucleotide sequence reads TGTGCCAGCAGCTACAGGGGTTGGGGTATCGCCGGGGAGCTGTTTTTT.